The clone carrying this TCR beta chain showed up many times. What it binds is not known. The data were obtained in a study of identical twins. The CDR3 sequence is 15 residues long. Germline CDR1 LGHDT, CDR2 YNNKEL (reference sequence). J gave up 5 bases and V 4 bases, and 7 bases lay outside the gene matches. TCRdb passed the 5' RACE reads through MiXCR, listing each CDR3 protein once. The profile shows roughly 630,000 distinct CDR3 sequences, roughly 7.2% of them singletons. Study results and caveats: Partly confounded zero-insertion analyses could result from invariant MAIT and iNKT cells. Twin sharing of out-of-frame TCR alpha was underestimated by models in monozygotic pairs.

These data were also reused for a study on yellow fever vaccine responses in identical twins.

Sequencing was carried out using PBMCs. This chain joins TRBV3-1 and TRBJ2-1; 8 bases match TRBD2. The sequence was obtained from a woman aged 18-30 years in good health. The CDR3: CASSLRGLADNEQFF. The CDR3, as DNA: TGTGCCAGCAGCCTAAGAGGACTAGCTGACAATGAGCAGTTCTTC.